The rows below give T cell receptor beta chains drawn from one sample of a study of blood T cell repertoires in COVID-19. TCRdb's table, derived via immunoSEQ multiplex PCR, lists solely in-frame clones and lacks some. The sample lists 150,000 or so clones, around 85% occurring once. The sequenced material came from peripheral blood. These receptors were collected from a man aged 55-75 years with COVID-19, enrolled during active disease. The CDR3 runs from the conserved cysteine through the conserved F or W. Each record gives: clone size, D gene, V gene, J gene, CDR3 DNA, CDR3 protein. A D gene is named only where the DNA matches it firmly. Expanded clones get a size class; other rows say once, few or many, or leave the size out.

abundance: .
d_gene: TRBD2
v_gene: TRBV7-2
j_gene: TRBJ2-7
CDR3nt: TGTGCCAGCAGCGATACCGGGACTAGCGCACGGTACGAGCAGTACTTC
CDR3aa: CASSDTGTSARYEQYF

abundance: .
d_gene: TRBD1
v_gene: TRBV6-5
j_gene: TRBJ1-5
CDR3nt: TGTGCCAGCTGGGGACAGGGGAATCAGCCCCAGCATTTT
CDR3aa: CASWGQGNQPQHF

abundance: once
d_gene: .
v_gene: TRBV5-4
j_gene: TRBJ2-3
CDR3nt: TGTGCCAGCAGCTTGGCCGCCTACACAGATACGCAGTATTTT
CDR3aa: CASSLAAYTDTQYF

abundance: .
d_gene: .
v_gene: TRBV12-3/TRBV12-4
j_gene: TRBJ1-3
CDR3nt: TGTGCTTCAGGGCCCTACTCTGGAAACACCATATATTTT
CDR3aa: CASGPYSGNTIYF

abundance: .
d_gene: .
v_gene: TRBV7-8
j_gene: TRBJ1-5
CDR3nt: TGTGCCAGCAGCCTTCCGGGGGGTGGCAATCAGCCCCAGCATTTT
CDR3aa: CASSLPGGGNQPQHF

abundance: once
d_gene: .
v_gene: TRBV5-8
j_gene: TRBJ2-5
CDR3nt: TGTGCCAGCAGCATTTCTGAGATTCAAGAGACCCAGTACTTC
CDR3aa: CASSISEIQETQYF

abundance: .
d_gene: .
v_gene: TRBV6-6
j_gene: TRBJ1-6
CDR3nt: TGTGCCAGCAGTTCCACAGGGTTAGAATCACCCCTCCACTTT
CDR3aa: CASSSTGLESPLHF

abundance: .
d_gene: TRBD1
v_gene: TRBV25-1
j_gene: TRBJ1-3
CDR3nt: TGTGCCAGCAGACAGACAGGGACATCTGGAAACACCATATATTTT
CDR3aa: CASRQTGTSGNTIYF

abundance: .
d_gene: TRBD2
v_gene: TRBV29-1
j_gene: TRBJ2-1
CDR3nt: TGCAGCGCCTCTAGCGGGTCGAACTCCTACAATGAGCAGTTCTTC
CDR3aa: CSASSGSNSYNEQFF

abundance: .
d_gene: .
v_gene: TRBV20-1
j_gene: TRBJ2-7
CDR3nt: TGCAGTGCTAGTAGGAGGGGTGACTCCTACGAGCAGTACTTC
CDR3aa: CSASRRGDSYEQYF

abundance: .
d_gene: .
v_gene: TRBV11-2
j_gene: TRBJ1-6
CDR3nt: TGTGCCAGCAGAAACGACCAGGGAGGACCCCTCCACTTT
CDR3aa: CASRNDQGGPLHF

abundance: .
d_gene: TRBD1
v_gene: TRBV2
j_gene: TRBJ1-4
CDR3nt: TGTGCCAGCACCCCCGGGACAGGGAGTGAAAAACTGTTTTTT
CDR3aa: CASTPGTGSEKLFF

abundance: .
d_gene: .
v_gene: TRBV7-9
j_gene: TRBJ1-1
CDR3nt: TGTGCCAGCAGCTTCTCAGAGGACACTGAAGCTTTCTTT
CDR3aa: CASSFSEDTEAFF

abundance: .
d_gene: .
v_gene: TRBV5-8
j_gene: TRBJ1-4
CDR3nt: TGTGCCAGCGTTGTCCCAGGCGCAACTAATGAAAAACTGTTTTTT
CDR3aa: CASVVPGATNEKLFF

abundance: once
d_gene: .
v_gene: TRBV20-1
j_gene: TRBJ2-1
CDR3nt: TGCAGTGCTGGGAGATCCAATGAGCAGTTCTTC
CDR3aa: CSAGRSNEQFF

abundance: .
d_gene: TRBD1
v_gene: TRBV19
j_gene: TRBJ1-1
CDR3nt: TGTGCCAGTAGTACCATGGACAGGGTTAATGCTGAAGCTTTCTTT
CDR3aa: CASSTMDRVNAEAFF

abundance: .
d_gene: TRBD1
v_gene: TRBV4-3
j_gene: TRBJ2-7
CDR3nt: TGCGCCAGCAGCCTACAGGGGGCGGGTGAGCAGTACTTC
CDR3aa: CASSLQGAGEQYF